The 14 T cell receptor beta chains given below trace back to one sample, sequenced in a study of blood T cell repertoires in COVID-19. This table comes from immunoSEQ multiplex PCR, and its TCRdb copy is limited to in-frame clones, with some not included. The profile shows roughly 200,000 clones, approximately 83% of them singletons. The material sequenced was PBMCs or T cells enriched from blood (not recorded which). These receptors originate from a middle-aged woman with acute COVID-19.

The chain has TRBV7-9 and TRBJ1-2; TRBD1 matches 10 bases. The ends lost 1 base at V and 7 bases at J; junction bases unmatched: 3. CDR3 length: 14 residues. Germline V gene data show CDR1 as SEHNR and CDR2 as FQNEAQ (reference sequence). CDR3 nucleotide sequence: TGTGCCAGCAGCTTAGGACAGGGGGCGTTTGGCTACACCTTC. This sequence encodes CASSLGQGAFGYTF.

The V call is TRBV7-9, the J call TRBJ1-2; D is unresolved. CDR1 and CDR2 (germline): SEHNR, FQNEAQ (reference sequence). The CDR3 runs to 13 residues. The V gene lost 2 bases and the J gene lost 4 bases, with 8 bases spanning the gap. The CDR3 loop is CASSLMQAYGYTF. The CDR3 nucleotides read TGTGCCAGCAGCTTAATGCAGGCCTATGGCTACACCTTC.

The gene calls are TRBV6-1 and TRBJ2-1, with D possibly being TRBD1 (6 bases). The ends were cut back, 2 bases at V and 6 bases at J, with 11 bases in the middle. Germline CDR1 is MNHNS and CDR2 is SASEGT. The CDR3 has 14 residues. CDR3 sequence reads: CASSELRGSNEQFF. The CDR3 DNA reads TGTGCCAGCAGTGAACTTAGGGGGAGCAATGAGCAGTTCTTC.

This rearrangement joins TRBV10-3 to TRBJ1-2; D possibly corresponds to TRBD1 (6 bases). CDR1 and CDR2 (germline): ENHRY, SYGVKD. With 4 bases removed from V and 8 bases from J, the gap between germline ends came to 14 bases. The CDR3 is 13 residues long. CDR3 bases: TGTGCCATCAGTGGTCAGGGGCTAATGGGCTACACCTTC. Its protein product is CAISGQGLMGYTF.

This chain connects TRBV28 to TRBJ1-1, with a tentative D call TRBD1 (6 bases). V was pared by 5 bases and J by 0 bases, with 10 bases between. Germline values: CDR1 MDHEN, CDR2 SYDVKM. The CDR3 is 14 residues long. The chain's CDR3 is CASSPRQVNTEAFF. Written as DNA, the CDR3 is TGTGCCAGCAGTCCCAGACAGGTGAACACTGAAGCTTTCTTT.

This clone was recorded once. The gene calls are TRBV5-1 and TRBJ2-1; D possibly corresponds to TRBD1 (5 bases). The germline CDR1 and CDR2 sequences are SGHRS and YFSETQ. This CDR3 is 14 amino acids long. Trimming left V 2 bases short and J 5 bases short, with 11 bases between. CDR3 nucleotides: TGCGCCAGCAGCTTCCTTGACAGCAACAATGAGCAGTTCTTC. As protein: CASSFLDSNNEQFF.

The CDR3 region has the DNA TGTGCCAGCAGCCAAGCAGGGTTCGCCGGGGAGCTGTTTTTT. It encodes CASSQAGFAGELFF. The chain links TRBV14 to TRBJ2-2, with D tentatively TRBD1 (5 bases). In germline, CDR1 is SGHDN, CDR2 FVKESK. The CDR3 spans 14 residues. Trimming took off 1 base at V and 6 bases at J, with 9 bases between the two ends.

This clone is a singleton in its sample. The V and J genes are TRBV5-1 and TRBJ2-1; 9 nucleotides line up with TRBD1. Trimming removed 0 bases from V and 6 bases from J; junction bases left unmatched: 4. Per germline, CDR1 SGHRS and CDR2 YFSETQ. The CDR3 contains 15 residues. DNA for the CDR3: TGCGCCAGCAGCTTGGACCCGGGACAGGGCAATGAGCAGTTCTTC. Translating gives CASSLDPGQGNEQFF.

This sequence joins TRBV30 and TRBJ1-3; no definite D call. Trimming pared 2 bases from V and 4 bases from J, leaving 12 bases between. Per germline, CDR1 GTSNPN and CDR2 SVGIG (reference sequence). The CDR3 is made up of 14 amino acids. CDR3 sequence reads: CAWSSGLGGNTIYF. DNA of the CDR3: TGTGCCTGGAGTAGCGGGCTGGGGGGAAACACCATATATTTT.

The chain joins TRBV14 to TRBJ1-3; tentative D call: TRBD1 (5 bases). The V gene's germline CDR1 is SGHDN and CDR2 FVKESK. This CDR3 has 15 residues. The V and J ends lost 0 bases and 4 bases respectively, with 10 bases between them. The CDR3 DNA sequence: TGTGCCAGCAGCCAAGACGGGGGGTCCGGAAACACCATATATTTT. Amino acids: CASSQDGGSGNTIYF.

This clone was counted between two and nine times. The J gene is TRBJ1-1, the V gene TRBV6-2 or TRBV6-3, with unresolved D. The CDR3 has 15 amino acids. V dropped 4 bases and J dropped 7 bases, with 19 bases sitting between them. Per germline, CDR1 MNHEY and CDR2 SVGEGT. DNA for the CDR3: TGTGCCAGCAGTTCGATTGATAGCCCGACGGGTGAAGCTTTCTTT. Translating it yields CASSSIDSPTGEAFF.

CDR3 region: CASSVNSGTRYNEQFF. The CDR3 nucleotides are TGTGCCAGCAGCGTAAACAGCGGGACTCGATACAATGAGCAGTTCTTC. The genes are TRBV9 and TRBJ2-1; 7 bases are a match to TRBD2. The CDR3 is made up of 16 amino acids. CDR1 and CDR2 (germline): SGDLS, YYNGEE. V lost 1 base to trimming and J lost 4 bases; unmatched junction nucleotides: 8.

The rearrangement joins TRBV30 to TRBJ2-1, with 10 positions matching TRBD1. The CDR3 length is 16 residues. Germline CDR1 is GTSNPN and CDR2 is SVGIG (reference sequence). Trimming removed 0 bases from V and 2 bases from J; junction bases left unmatched: 4. CDR3 in DNA: TGTGCCTGGAGTGTATTTGGGACAGGGGCCTACAATGAGCAGTTCTTC. It yields the protein CAWSVFGTGAYNEQFF.

In DNA, the CDR3 is TGCGCCAGCAGCTTCCCACTAGCGGGGAGTGGCACAGATACGCAGTATTTT. It codes for CASSFPLAGSGTDTQYF. V and J are TRBV5-1 and TRBJ2-3, with 10 bases that match TRBD2. V shed 2 bases and J 1 base; nucleotides not matched to a gene: 7. The CDR3 is 17 residues long. Germline CDR1 SGHRS, CDR2 YFSETQ.